This TCR beta chain was captured in a study of cytomegalovirus exposure and HLA in healthy donors. General study findings and limits: Sequences of the TCR beta chain were said to predict the HLA-A and HLA-B alleles of most subjects accurately.

V was cut by 5 bases and J by 2 bases, with 4 bases left in between. CDR3 size: 12 residues. Germline V gene sequence: CDR1 LGHNT, CDR2 FRNRAP. Turning to this clone: Its target is not known.

Both 60 Vbeta primers and 13 Jbeta primers went into the PCR. Profiled with immunoSEQ multiplex PCR; TCRdb holds only in-frame clones, not every one. The specimen's table records 80,000 to 95,000 clones. The receptor was isolated from a man aged 45-65 years in good health and CMV-seropositive. Source material: PBMCs. J is TRBJ2-1 and V is TRBV12-5; no clear D. For the CDR3, the DNA is TGTGCTAGTGGTCCAACCTACAATGAGCAGTTCTTC. Translation: CASGPTYNEQFF.